A single sample gave rise to the 14 T cell receptor beta chains below, sequenced in a study of T cell changes during pregnancy in multiple sclerosis. Here immunoSEQ multiplex PCR was the method, and the copy in TCRdb shows in-frame clones only, minus some. The table records roughly 70,000 clones, about nine tenths of them present only once. The input for sequencing was peripheral blood, taken in the first trimester of pregnancy. All receptors come from a female donor with multiple sclerosis, enrolled in a pregnancy study.

The V gene is TRBV28, the J gene TRBJ1-2; D may be TRBD1 (6 bases). In germline, CDR1 is MDHEN, CDR2 SYDVKM. The CDR3 consists of 14 residues. V gave up 5 bases and J gave up 3 bases, with 13 bases separating them. CDR3 sequence (DNA): TGTGCCAGCAGTCCCCCAGGGGTGGACTATGGCTACACCTTC. This encodes CASSPPGVDYGYTF.

The V and J genes are TRBV2 and TRBJ2-5, with D possibly TRBD1 on 5 matching bases. Germline values: CDR1 SNHLY, CDR2 FYNNEI. The CDR3 has 13 amino acids. V lost 11 bases and J 4 bases, leaving 17 bases between the germline ends. The CDR3: CAGTFRAVETQYF. The CDR3 DNA reads as TGTGCCGGTACCTTCAGGGCCGTAGAGACCCAGTACTTC. Full variable domain (remainder filled in from reference TRBV2 and TRBJ2-5): EPEVTQTPSHQVTQMGQEVILRCVPISNHLYFYWYRQILGQKVEFLVSFYNNEISEKSEIFDDQFSVERPDGSNFTLKIRSTKLEDSAMYFCAGTFRAVETQYFGPGTRLLVL.

The rearrangement uses TRBV6-6 and TRBJ1-1; no reliable D call. V lost 6 bases and J 2 bases, leaving 7 bases between the germline ends. The length of the CDR3 is 12 residues. Germline V gene sequence: CDR1 MNHNY, CDR2 SVGAGI (reference sequence). The CDR3 region is CASRRGNTEAFF. In nucleotides, the CDR3 is TGTGCCAGCAGGCGGGGTAACACTGAAGCTTTCTTT.

The chain employs TRBV7-2 and TRBJ2-7, with TRBD1 identical over 11 bases. Germline CDR1 SGHTA, CDR2 FQGNSA. The CDR3 covers 15 residues. With 3 bases clipped from V and 6 bases from J, the junction kept 7 bases outside the gene matches. The CDR3 protein is CASSFSPDRGLEQYF. The CDR3 region has the DNA TGTGCCAGCAGCTTCTCCCCGGACAGGGGGCTCGAGCAGTACTTC.

J is TRBJ2-7 and V is TRBV19, with 10 bases that match TRBD1. The CDR3 spans 15 residues. Trimming at V came to 6 bases and at J to 2 bases, leaving 7 bases not matched to a gene. CDR1 LNHDA and CDR2 SQIVND come from the germline V gene (reference sequence). The CDR3 loop is CASRMGQGQTYEQYF. DNA for the CDR3: TGTGCCAGTAGGATGGGACAGGGGCAAACCTACGAGCAGTACTTC.

With regard to this clone: The sample holds other DNA sequences that translate to the same CDR3. The chain uses TRBV9 and TRBJ1-4; 10 nucleotides match TRBD1. The V gene's germline CDR1 is SGDLS and CDR2 YYNGEE. V dropped 4 bases and J dropped 5; count of bases not matched to a gene: 5. This CDR3 has 15 residues. CDR3 amino acids: CASSPRTGGNEKLFF. The CDR3 DNA is TGTGCCAGCAGCCCCCGGACAGGGGGAAATGAAAAACTGTTTTTT.

The rearrangement uses TRBV4-1 and TRBJ1-1; D is unresolved. The germline gives CDR1 MGHRA, CDR2 YSYEKL. V dropped 1 base and J dropped 1 base, with 7 bases sitting between them. The CDR3 totals 14 residues. CDR3 nucleotide sequence: TGCGCCAGCAGCCAAGTGGCGGGGAACACTGAAGCTTTCTTT. It is translated as CASSQVAGNTEAFF.

This chain connects TRBV7-9 to TRBJ2-3; 8 positions agree with TRBD2. Germline assignment: CDR1 SEHNR and CDR2 FQNEAQ (reference sequence). The CDR3 is 14 amino acids. The junction had 9 bases not matched to a gene; V was cut back by 6 bases and J by 7 bases. The CDR3 DNA reads as TGTGCCAGCAGTCCGGGACTAGGGTATAATACGCAGTATTTT. Translating it yields CASSPGLGYNTQYF.

The chain uses TRBV5-6 and TRBJ2-2; 8 bases agree with TRBD1. Germline V gives CDR1 SGHDT, CDR2 YYEEEE. There are 16 residues in the CDR3. V lost 0 bases, J lost 5 bases, and 6 bases stayed unmatched. CDR3: CASSLGGRGLTGELFF. The CDR3 region has the DNA TGTGCCAGCAGCTTGGGGGGCAGGGGGCTAACCGGGGAGCTGTTTTTT. Based on the CDR3 plus reference TRBV5-6 and TRBJ2-2, the full variable domain is DAGVTQSPTHLIKTRGQQVTLRCSPKSGHDTVSWYQQALGQGPQFIFQYYEEEERQRGNFPDRFSGHQFPNYSSELNVNALLLGDSALYLCASSLGGRGLTGELFFGEGSRLTVL.

This chain joins TRBV11-1 and TRBJ2-1; possible D gene TRBD1, 6 bases. CDR1 and CDR2 from the germline V gene are SGHAT and FQDESV (reference sequence). Trimming took 5 bases from V and 9 from J, leaving 11 bases between them. This CDR3 region has 12 residues. CDR3 protein: CASSRYRVEQFF. In DNA form, the CDR3 reads TGTGCCAGCAGCCGATACAGGGTTGAGCAGTTCTTC. The full variable domain, completed using reference TRBV11-1 and TRBJ2-1, is EAEVAQSPRYKITEKSQAVAFWCDPISGHATLYWYRQILGQGPELLVQFQDESVVDDSQLPKDRFSAERLKGVDSTLKIQPAELGDSAMYLCASSRYRVEQFFGPGTRLTVL.

In DNA form, the CDR3 reads TGTGCCACCGCCGGTGGCTACACCTTC. Amino acid sequence: CATAGGYTF. The chain links TRBV15 to TRBJ1-2; D not resolved. This CDR3 spans 9 amino acids. Germline-derived CDR1 and CDR2 are LNHNV and YYDKDF (reference sequence). Trimming left V 8 bases short and J 7 bases short, with 5 bases between.

The chain recombines TRBV7-8 with TRBJ1-5; D gene uncertain. Germline assignment: CDR1 SGHVS and CDR2 FQNEAQ. The CDR3 totals 15 residues. V was pared by 6 bases and J by 6 bases, with 18 bases between. This CDR3 is CASSPDEVIGQPQHF. CDR3 sequence (DNA): TGTGCCAGCAGTCCAGATGAGGTTATTGGTCAGCCCCAGCATTTT.

Regarding this clone: This clone may be a read error of a much larger clone one base away. Additional DNA sequences in this sample encode the identical CDR3. This sequence joins TRBV4-1 and TRBJ1-3; D might be TRBD1 (5 bases). The CDR3 loop spans 18 amino acids. Per germline, CDR1 MGHRA and CDR2 YSYEKL. The chain's CDR3 is CASSQPDMGFSRGNTIYF. In nucleotides, the CDR3 is TGCGCTAGCAGCCAACCGGACATGGGGTTTAGTCGAGGAAACACCATATATTTT.

CDR3: CASTPDRRTGELFF. Here the CDR3 DNA reads TGTGCCAGCACCCCCGACCGGAGGACCGGGGAGCTGTTTTTT. This chain links TRBV28 with TRBJ2-2, with TRBD2 as a possible D gene (5 bases). Trimming took off 7 bases at V and 5 bases at J, with 14 bases between the two ends. The CDR3 loop spans 14 amino acids. Germline loops: CDR1 MDHEN, CDR2 SYDVKM.